Shown below are 28 T cell receptor beta chains from a single sample sequenced in a study of T cells in women clearing cervical HPV infection. TCRdb's table, derived via immunoSEQ multiplex PCR, lists solely in-frame clones and lacks some. This sample's table reports 31,000 or so clones. The specimen sequenced was blood buffy coat. The receptors were gathered from a woman aged 18 to 75 with a cervical HPV16 infection that either progressed to CIN3+ or cleared (not recorded which).

The CDR3 loop is CASRPGQGYNEQFF. CDR3 DNA, as far as it was read: TGTGCCAGCAGGCCGGGACAGGGGTACAATGAG. This chain links TRBV5-4 with TRBJ2-1; TRBD1 agrees at 10 bases. The CDR3 end lies 3 residues beyond the end of the read and is filled in from the germline J gene. The CDR3 spans 14 residues. V dropped 5 bases and J dropped 4; count of bases not matched to a gene: 3. CDR1 is SGHNT, CDR2 YYREEE, per germline (reference sequence).

A note on this clone: The DNA ends 3 residues before the CDR3 does, and the rest of the CDR3 is filled in from the germline J gene. The V gene is TRBV4-1, the J gene TRBJ2-1, with 9 bases matching TRBD2. There are 16 residues in the CDR3. The germline gives CDR1 MGHRA, CDR2 YSYEKL. Trimming removed 0 bases from V and 9 bases from J; junction bases left unmatched: 9. CDR3 bases read: TGCGCCAGCAGCCAAGAGGGCGGGAGGGCCGGAGGTGAG. Translating it yields CASSQEGGRAGGE. In full, the CDR3 is CASSQEGGRAGGEQFF.

About this clone: The read falls 3 residues short of the CDR3 end, and the missing part is taken from the germline J gene. Other DNA sequences in the sample encode the same CDR3. V is TRBV5-4 and J is TRBJ1-1; no firm D call. This CDR3 is built from 13 residues. The V gene's germline CDR1 is SGHNT and CDR2 YYREEE (reference sequence). CDR3: CASSLAGNSEAFF. Partial CDR3 DNA: TGTGCCAGCAGCTTGGCGGGGAATAGCGAA. The full variable domain, in which reference TRBV5-4 and TRBJ1-1 provide the parts outside the CDR3, is ETGVTQSPTHLIKTRGQQVTLRCSSQSGHNTVSWYQQALGQGPQFIFQYYREEENGRGNFPPRFSGLQFPNYSSELNVNALELDDSALYLCASSLAGNSEAFFGQGTRLTVV.

Points on this clone: The observed sequence ends 3 residues before the CDR3 terminus, with the missing tail filled in from the germline J gene. The chain joins TRBV7-3 to TRBJ2-1; TRBD2 matches 9 bases. V shed 4 bases, J shed 7 bases, and the junction held 11 bases outside the gene matches. The CDR3 totals 16 residues. Germline V CDR1 and CDR2: SGHTA, FQGTGA. This CDR3 is CASSSRGREGLNEQFF. The CDR3 bases that were read are TGTGCCAGCAGCTCCCGCGGGCGGGAGGGCCTGAATGAG.

On this clone itself: Sequencing ends 3 residues short of the CDR3 end; the germline J gene provides the rest. The V and J genes are TRBV19 and TRBJ1-5, with D possibly being TRBD1 (6 bases). The germline gives CDR1 LNHDA, CDR2 SQIVND (reference sequence). The CDR3 is 14 residues long. V lost 3 bases and J lost 6, with 12 bases in between. CDR3 sequence reads: CASSMFQGIQPQHF. CDR3 bases read: TGTGCCAGTAGTATGTTCCAGGGGATTCAGCCC. The variable domain in full, with the rest retrieved from reference TRBV19 and TRBJ1-5, is DGGITQSPKYLFRKEGQNVTLSCEQNLNHDAMYWYRQDPGQGLRLIYYSQIVNDFQKGDIAEGYSVSREKKESFPLTVTSAQKNPTAFYLCASSMFQGIQPQHFGDGTRLSIL.

CDR3 bases read: TGCAGTGCTAGGGCTGGACTAGCGGCTAGCACAGATACG. Protein: CSARAGLAASTDT. The complete CDR3 reads CSARAGLAASTDTQYF. The chain uses TRBV20-1 and TRBJ2-3, with 10 bases lining up with TRBD2. The CDR3 end is not reached by the read, which stops 3 residues before it; the germline J gene fills it in. This CDR3 is built from 16 residues. Germline CDR1 DFQATT, CDR2 SNEGSKA (reference sequence). V trimming: 3 bases; J trimming: 0 bases; junction bases outside the gene matches: 6.

In the case of this clone: The read terminates 3 residues before the CDR3 end, so the remaining end is supplied by the germline J gene. The rearrangement joins TRBV19 to TRBJ2-3, with TRBD1 identical over 10 bases. This CDR3 is built from 16 residues. The ends lost 4 bases at V and 2 bases at J; junction bases unmatched: 6. Germline CDR1 LNHDA, CDR2 SQIVND (reference sequence). Incomplete CDR3 DNA: TGTGCCAGTAGTACGGGACAGGGGTATCCCACAGATACG. Protein sequence: CASSTGQGYPTDT. The entire CDR3 reads CASSTGQGYPTDTQYF.

The CDR3 here is CASSWTGTTGDTQYF. The covered CDR3 bases are TGCGCCAGCAGCTGGACAGGGACTACCGGGGATACG. This sequence joins TRBV5-1 and TRBJ2-3, with D tentatively TRBD1 (8 bases). The read terminates 3 residues ahead of where the CDR3 ends, so the germline J gene completes it. CDR3 length equals 15 residues. Trimming took off 3 bases at V and 6 bases at J, with 17 bases between the two ends. Germline CDR1 reads SGHRS; CDR2 reads YFSETQ.

About this clone itself: The DNA ends 3 residues before the CDR3 does, and the rest of the CDR3 is filled in from the germline J gene. The chain links TRBV7-9 to TRBJ1-2; D uncertain. The length of the CDR3 is 15 residues. Germline V CDR1 and CDR2: SEHNR, FQNEAQ (reference sequence). CDR3 sequence: CASSNEGLVTYDYTF. The covered CDR3 bases are TGTGCCAGCAGCAACGAAGGACTGGTAACCTACGAC.

Concerning this clone: The read ends 3 residues shy of where the CDR3 ends; the end is completed using the germline J gene. The chain links TRBV5-6 to TRBJ2-2; D might be TRBD2 (6 bases). With 2 bases removed from V and 5 bases from J, the gap between germline ends came to 10 bases. In germline, CDR1 is SGHDT, CDR2 YYEEEE. This CDR3 spans 14 amino acids. Incomplete CDR3 DNA: TGTGCCAGCAGCTTCGGGACTGCAACCGGGGAG. It encodes CASSFGTATGE. The complete CDR3 protein is CASSFGTATGELFF.

As regards this clone: With the read ending 3 residues before the CDR3 end, the germline J gene is used to fill in that end. The J gene is TRBJ1-5, the V gene TRBV16; 7 positions match TRBD1. The CDR3 length is 13 residues. Trimming took 4 bases from V and 5 from J; bases not matched to a gene: 2. CDR1 and CDR2 from the germline V gene are KGHSY and FQNENV. The part of the CDR3 DNA that was read is TGTGCCAGCAGCCTCGACAGGGATCAGCCC. This sequence encodes CASSLDRDQP. The whole CDR3 region reads CASSLDRDQPQHF.

The DNA read from the CDR3 is TGCAGTGCTAGAGATTTTGGGACATCCGATGGC. Amino acids: CSARDFGTSDG. The entire CDR3 protein reads CSARDFGTSDGYTF. The chain carries TRBV20-1 and TRBJ1-2; TRBD1 is a possible D gene (6 bases). The read finishes 3 residues shy of the CDR3 end, and the germline J gene is used to complete it. The CDR3 has 14 amino acids. Looked up from germline, CDR1 is DFQATT and CDR2 is SNEGSKA (reference sequence). V shed 0 bases and J shed 6 bases, with 14 bases lying between them.

Comment on this clone: The read stops 3 residues short of the end of the CDR3; the missing end is completed from the germline J gene. J is TRBJ2-7 and V is TRBV20-1; D is unclear. Germline V gene data show CDR1 as DFQATT and CDR2 as SNEGSKA (reference sequence). Trimming removed 1 base at V and 6 bases at J, with 10 bases between. The CDR3 contains 12 residues. CDR3: CSARAGLGEQYF. The sequenced CDR3 bases are TGCAGTGCTAGAGCGGGTTTAGGCGAG.

Note on this clone: The sequence runs out 3 residues before the end of the CDR3; the remainder is reconstructed from the germline J gene. V gene TRBV5-1 combines with J gene TRBJ2-5, with no clear D. V gave up 1 base and J gave up 1 base, with 8 bases separating them. The CDR3 sequence is 14 residues long. Germline lookup yields CDR1 SGHRS and CDR2 YFSETQ. CDR3 protein: CASSLRHLQETQYF. The sequenced part of the CDR3 DNA is TGCGCCAGCAGCTTGAGGCATCTCCAAGAGACC.

Notes on this clone: The CDR3 end is not reached by the read, which stops 3 residues before it; the germline J gene fills it in. This chain uses TRBV6-2 or TRBV6-3 with TRBJ1-2, with a possible D match to TRBD1 (6 bases). CDR3 length equals 16 residues. V lost 7 bases and J lost 6, with 24 bases in between. CDR1 is MNHEY and CDR2 is SVGEGT in the germline V gene. The covered CDR3 bases are TGTGCCAGCACTTTATCCGCTACACAGGGTTACGATGGC. Protein product: CASTLSATQGYDG. The complete CDR3 protein is CASTLSATQGYDGYTF.

The CDR3 loop reads CATNRGSSTDTQYF. The part of the CDR3 DNA that was read is TGTGCCACCAATCGGGGGAGTAGCACAGATACG. The rearrangement links TRBV6-2 or TRBV6-3 to TRBJ2-3, with D maybe TRBD2 (6 bases). The sequence runs out 3 residues before the end of the CDR3; the remainder is reconstructed from the germline J gene. The germline V gene encodes CDR1 MNHEY and CDR2 SVGEGT. V gave up 10 bases and J gave up 0 bases, with 14 bases separating them. The CDR3 has 14 amino acids.

Remarks on this clone: The read ends 3 residues shy of where the CDR3 ends; the end is completed using the germline J gene. V is TRBV4-1 and J is TRBJ1-1; D remains unclear. Per germline, CDR1 MGHRA and CDR2 YSYEKL. V lost 2 bases and J lost 5, with 9 bases in between. The CDR3 totals 13 residues. The DNA read from the CDR3 is TGCGCCAGCAGCCAAATCCACGGGACTGAA. The encoded protein is CASSQIHGTE. The whole CDR3 protein reads CASSQIHGTEAFF.

Its frequency marks this clone as medium-sized. The read halts 3 residues ahead of the CDR3 end, with the missing end drawn from the germline J gene. V usage is TRBV29-1 and J usage is TRBJ2-7; 7 nucleotides line up with TRBD2. The CDR3 sequence is 12 residues long. After removal of 7 bases from V and 6 bases from J, the junction contained 9 bases not matched to a gene. Germline values: CDR1 SQVTM, CDR2 ANQGSEA. The DNA read from the CDR3 is TGCAGCGCCTGGCATGCGGGAGTCGAG. As protein: CSAWHAGVE. The full CDR3 sequence reads CSAWHAGVEQYF.

Worth noting for this clone: The read comes to an end 3 residues before the CDR3 does, leaving the germline J gene to fill in the end. The chain combines TRBV6-1 with TRBJ1-1; D possibly corresponds to TRBD1 (5 bases). The CDR3 spans 15 residues. CDR1 and CDR2 from the germline V gene are MNHNS and SASEGT. The sequenced CDR3 bases are TGTGCCAGCAGTGAATTCGGTTCGCAGGGAGCCCAA. This codes for CASSEFGSQGAQ. The entire CDR3 reads CASSEFGSQGAQAFF.

Details on this clone: Sequence at one end of the junction differs from germline and may be a read error. From the germline J gene comes the end of the CDR3, since the read stops 3 residues before it. This specimen includes other DNA sequences encoding the same CDR3. The rearrangement uses TRBV7-2 and TRBJ1-3; no definite D call. Germline values: CDR1 SGHTA, CDR2 FQGNSA. The CDR3 has 15 amino acids. The CDR3 loop is CASRPNLGRGNTIYF. CDR3 DNA (partial): TGTGCCAGCAGACCGAATTTAGGGCGTGGAAACACA.

On this clone: The read stops 3 residues short of the end of the CDR3; the missing end is completed from the germline J gene. The rearrangement uses TRBV19 and TRBJ2-3, with TRBD1 identical over 10 bases. Looked up from germline, CDR1 is LNHDA and CDR2 is SQIVND (reference sequence). The CDR3 consists of 14 residues. J was trimmed by 4 bases and V by 9 bases; bases with no gene match: 7. The sequenced CDR3 bases are TGTGCCAGCCAAGACAGGGGGCATTCAGATACG. This encodes CASQDRGHSDT. The full CDR3 protein reads CASQDRGHSDTQYF.

Worth noting for this clone: From the germline J gene comes the end of the CDR3, since the read stops 3 residues before it. The chain carries TRBV12-3 or TRBV12-4 and TRBJ1-6, with D perhaps TRBD1 (6 bases). The CDR3 extends over 14 amino acids. V gave up 6 bases and J gave up 8 bases, with 14 bases separating them. CDR3 sequence: CASSPNRVDSPLHF. The CDR3 bases that were read are TGTGCCAGCAGCCCGAACAGGGTCGATTCACCC.

Details on this clone: The CDR3 end falls 3 residues outside the read, so it is completed with the germline J gene. J is TRBJ1-2 and V is TRBV18; 7 bases are shared with TRBD1. With V trimmed by 6 bases and J by 4 bases, 8 bases remained unmatched. The V gene's germline CDR1 is KGHSH and CDR2 LQKENI. The CDR3 is 14 residues long. CDR3 region: CASSHGQDFYGYTF. CDR3 DNA (partial): TGTGCCAGCTCCCACGGACAGGACTTCTATGGC. The full variable domain, its missing parts supplied by reference TRBV18 and TRBJ1-2, is NAGVMQNPRHLVRRRGQEARLRCSPMKGHSHVYWYRQLPEEGLKFMVYLQKENIIDESGMPKERFSAEFPKEGPSILRIQQVVRGDSAAYFCASSHGQDFYGYTFGSGTRLTVV.

On this clone: The missing CDR3 end, 3 residues past where the read stops, is filled in from the germline J gene. This rearrangement joins TRBV19 to TRBJ2-3, with D unresolved. Germline values: CDR1 LNHDA, CDR2 SQIVND (reference sequence). This CDR3 region has 13 residues. The CDR3 reads CASSGNRNQPQYF. CDR3 DNA (partial): TGTGCCAGTAGCGGAAACAGAAATCAGCCG.

Of note for this clone: The read stops 3 residues short of the end of the CDR3; the missing end is completed from the germline J gene. The V and J genes are TRBV7-9 and TRBJ2-7; 8 positions agree with TRBD2. CDR1 is SEHNR and CDR2 is FQNEAQ in the germline V gene (reference sequence). V dropped 3 bases and J dropped 5; count of bases not matched to a gene: 9. The CDR3 spans 15 residues. The CDR3 sequence is CASSFLAGVRDEQYF. The covered CDR3 bases are TGTGCCAGCAGCTTTCTAGCGGGCGTACGGGACGAG.

Details on this clone: The read ends 3 residues before the CDR3 terminus; that terminus is restored from the germline J gene. The chain couples TRBV19 to TRBJ2-1, with a tentative D call TRBD1 (7 bases). CDR1 and CDR2 (germline): LNHDA, SQIVND (reference sequence). The CDR3 runs 14 residues. Between the trimmed V and J ends, which lost 2 bases and 8 bases, there was a span of 13 bases. CDR3 amino acids: CASSINAGGYEQFF. The sequenced CDR3 bases are TGTGCCAGTAGTATAAACGCAGGGGGGTATGAG. Combining the CDR3 with reference TRBV19 and TRBJ2-1 gives the whole variable domain DGGITQSPKYLFRKEGQNVTLSCEQNLNHDAMYWYRQDPGQGLRLIYYSQIVNDFQKGDIAEGYSVSREKKESFPLTVTSAQKNPTAFYLCASSINAGGYEQFFGPGTRLTVL.

Points on this clone: The read is 3 residues too short to cover the CDR3 end, so that end is filled in from the germline J gene. The rearrangement joins TRBV7-8 to TRBJ2-1; TRBD2 matches at 7 bases. The CDR3 sequence is 18 residues long. Unmatched junction bases numbered 13, after V lost 4 bases and J lost 1 base. The germline V gene encodes CDR1 SGHVS and CDR2 FQNEAQ. The CDR3 sequence is CASSSPVRGRVSYNEQFF. The sequenced part of the CDR3 DNA is TGTGCCAGCAGCTCACCGGTTCGGGGGAGGGTGTCCTACAATGAG. Complete variable domain (other parts from reference TRBV7-8 and TRBJ2-1): GAGVSQSPRYKVAKRGQDVALRCDPISGHVSLFWYQQALGQGPEFLTYFQNEAQLDKSGLPSDRFFAERPEGSVSTLKIQRTQQEDSAVYLCASSSPVRGRVSYNEQFFGPGTRLTVL.

On this clone itself: The sequence runs out 3 residues before the end of the CDR3; the remainder is reconstructed from the germline J gene. The genes are TRBV20-1 and TRBJ1-2; perhaps TRBD1 as D (6 bases). Germline V gene sequence: CDR1 DFQATT, CDR2 SNEGSKA (reference sequence). The CDR3 contains 11 residues. CDR3 residues: CSAFGQHGYTF. The CDR3 bases that were read are TGCAGTGCTTTCGGACAGCACGGC.